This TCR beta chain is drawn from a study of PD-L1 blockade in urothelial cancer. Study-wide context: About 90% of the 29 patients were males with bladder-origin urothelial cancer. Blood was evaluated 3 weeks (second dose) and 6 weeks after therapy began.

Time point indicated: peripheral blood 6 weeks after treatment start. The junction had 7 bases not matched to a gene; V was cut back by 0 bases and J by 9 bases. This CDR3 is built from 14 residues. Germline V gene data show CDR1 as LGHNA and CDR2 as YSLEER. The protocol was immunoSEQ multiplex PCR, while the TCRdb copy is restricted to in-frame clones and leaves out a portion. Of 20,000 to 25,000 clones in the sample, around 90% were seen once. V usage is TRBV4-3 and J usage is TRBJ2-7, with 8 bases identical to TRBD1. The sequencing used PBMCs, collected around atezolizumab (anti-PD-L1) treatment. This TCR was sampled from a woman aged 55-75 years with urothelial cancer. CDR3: CASSQDGQGAVQYF. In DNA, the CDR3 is TGCGCCAGCAGCCAAGATGGCCAGGGGGCGGTGCAGTACTTC.